This T cell receptor (beta chain) stems from a study of patients and donors after allogeneic stem cell transplantation. Trimming stripped 2 bases from V and 8 bases from J, with 15 bases between. Germline V gene lookup returns CDR1 MNHNY and CDR2 SVGAGI (reference sequence). CDR3 length: 14 residues. Using its own MiXCR run on the RT-PCR reads, TCRdb lists one record per CDR3 protein. The sample yields approximately 160,000 distinct CDR3 sequences, about 30% seen once. This chain joins TRBV6-6 and TRBJ1-2; D might be TRBD1 (6 bases). The sequenced sample was blood, either unsorted or a sorted T cell fraction (not recorded which). The origin of this receptor is a human donor who was either an allogeneic HSCT recipient or a stem cell or donor lymphocyte infusion donor (not recorded which). It is not recorded whose cells these are; they may come from a transplant donor. The CDR3 DNA sequence: TGTGCCAGCAGTTACGATGTGGGGGCGCGCGGCTACACCTTC. Translated: CASSYDVGARGYTF.